These T cell receptor beta chains were read from a single sample in a study of identical twins. TCRdb itself ran the 5' RACE reads through MiXCR, one entry per CDR3 protein. The sample lists about 730,000 distinct CDR3 sequences, over 20% seen once, with around 4.4% in the top ten. The same data also went into a second study, on T cells expressing NK-cell markers.

The sequencing sample was made of PBMCs. These receptors all stem from a woman between 18 and 29 years old in good health. Each CDR3 is given with its conserved first and last residue. The D gene is left open where the match is weak. A clone size is listed for some rows: how often the clone was seen (once, few, many), or a class if it is expanded.

TRBV6-5	15	TRBJ2-6	few	NA	TGTGCCAGCAGTTACTCCCCCTCTGGGGCCAACGTCCTGACTTTC	CASSYSPSGANVLTF
TRBV12-3/TRBV12-4	15	TRBJ2-1	once	TRBD2	TGTGCCAGCACCCAGACTAGCCAGGGTGCGCGTGAGCAGTTCTTC	CASTQTSQGAREQFF
TRBV20-1	14	TRBJ1-4	NA	NA	TGCAGTGCTAGTGCCTCCCCTCCCACTGAAAAACTGTTTTTT	CSASASPPTEKLFF
TRBV4-1	15	TRBJ1-5	NA	NA	TGCGCCAGCAGCCAATGGCGGCTGTCCAATCAGCCCCAGCATTTT	CASSQWRLSNQPQHF
TRBV11-2	15	TRBJ2-3	NA	TRBD2	TGTGCCAGCAGCTTAGGGCGGGAGAGTCTGGATACGCAGTATTTT	CASSLGRESLDTQYF
TRBV11-2	13	TRBJ2-2	many	NA	TGTGCCAGCAGCTCTCTCAACACCGGGGAGCTGTTTTTT	CASSSLNTGELFF
TRBV7-9	12	TRBJ2-1	NA	NA	TGTGCCAGCAGCCCAACCCCGAGTGAGCAGTTCTTC	CASSPTPSEQFF
TRBV9	15	TRBJ2-1	few	NA	TGTGCCAGCAGCGTAGGAACCTTCTCCTACAATGAGCAGTTCTTC	CASSVGTFSYNEQFF
TRBV27	14	TRBJ2-2	few	TRBD1	TGTGCCACGCGACAGGGCGCGAACACCGGGGAGCTGTTTTTT	CATRQGANTGELFF
TRBV12-3/TRBV12-4	14	TRBJ2-3	many	NA	TGTGCCAGCAGTTTCAGCGAAAGCACAGATACGCAGTATTTT	CASSFSESTDTQYF
TRBV12-3/TRBV12-4	14	TRBJ2-7	NA	NA	TGTGCCAGCACGACATGGGGGGCAACGGGCGAGCAGTACTTC	CASTTWGATGEQYF
TRBV20-1	14	TRBJ2-1	NA	NA	TGCAGTGCTAGTCGGCTAAAGGGTGGCAATGAGCAGTTCTTC	CSASRLKGGNEQFF
TRBV7-9	15	TRBJ2-7	few	NA	TGTGCCAGCAGCTTAAAAGTAGCTCGGGGTCACGAGCAGTACTTC	CASSLKVARGHEQYF
TRBV3-1	13	TRBJ2-1	many	NA	TGTGCCAGCAGCCAACGAGGAGACAATGAGCAGTTCTTC	CASSQRGDNEQFF
TRBV20-1	13	TRBJ1-6	few	TRBD1	TGCAGTGCTGTCCGGGACAGGTCTTCACCCCTCCACTTT	CSAVRDRSSPLHF
TRBV12-3/TRBV12-4	14	TRBJ1-1	few	NA	TGTGCCAGCAGTTTTGGGCTAGGAAGCACTGAAGCTTTCTTT	CASSFGLGSTEAFF
TRBV28	15	TRBJ2-7	few	NA	TGTGCCAGCAGTCACCGGGACCCTAGCTCCTACGAGCAGTACTTC	CASSHRDPSSYEQYF
TRBV12-3/TRBV12-4	11	TRBJ1-1	NA	NA	TGTGCCAGCAGTTTTTCGGGGAGAGCTTTCTTT	CASSFSGRAFF
TRBV7-6	19	TRBJ2-2	few	NA	TGTGCCAGCAGCTTAATTCGCGAACGGACAGCCGCGAACACCGGGGAGCTGTTTTTT	CASSLIRERTAANTGELFF
TRBV9	17	TRBJ2-4	many	TRBD2	TGTGCCAGCAGCCTTAGAGGGATAGCGGGGGCTCAAAACATTCAGTACTTC	CASSLRGIAGAQNIQYF
TRBV6-9	13	TRBJ2-7	NA	NA	TGTGCCCACTGGGCAGCCGAGACCCACGAGCAGTACTTC	CAHWAAETHEQYF
TRBV5-1	13	TRBJ2-5	few	NA	TGCGCCAGCAGCGCAAACATCCAAGAGACCCAGTACTTC	CASSANIQETQYF
TRBV12-3/TRBV12-4	12	TRBJ2-5	NA	NA	TGTGCCAGCGCGTTCTCGGGGGAGACCCAGTACTTC	CASAFSGETQYF
TRBV12-3/TRBV12-4	16	TRBJ2-1	NA	TRBD2	TGTGCCAGCACCCCAGAGGGACTAGCGGGGTACAATGAGCAGTTCTTC	CASTPEGLAGYNEQFF
TRBV7-2	16	TRBJ2-1	NA	NA	TGTGCCAGCAGCTTAGGGGGCGTTGTTTCCTACAATGAGCAGTTCTTC	CASSLGGVVSYNEQFF
TRBV6-2/TRBV6-3	18	TRBJ2-5	NA	NA	TGTGCCAGCAGTTACTCGAGAAATAAAGGTTCCGGGGAAGAGACCCAGTACTTC	CASSYSRNKGSGEETQYF